This T cell receptor (beta chain) was sequenced during a study of control samples from healthy donors and cancer patients. Here immunoSEQ multiplex PCR was the method, and the copy in TCRdb shows in-frame clones only, minus some. There are 75,000 to 90,000 clones in the sample; approximately 90% occur only once, and under 7.5% lies in the top ten. Germline V gene sequence: CDR1 MNHNS, CDR2 SASEGT. The CDR3 length is 16 residues. The V end lost 2 bases, the J end lost 2 bases, and 13 bases lay between the germline ends. This chain links TRBV6-1 with TRBJ1-5, with D unclear. Source material: blood. The clonotype comes from a man aged 50-60 years in good health. CDR3 sequence reads: CASSEKEGWGNQPQHF. The DNA for the CDR3 is TGTGCCAGCAGTGAAAAGGAAGGGTGGGGCAATCAGCCCCAGCATTTT.